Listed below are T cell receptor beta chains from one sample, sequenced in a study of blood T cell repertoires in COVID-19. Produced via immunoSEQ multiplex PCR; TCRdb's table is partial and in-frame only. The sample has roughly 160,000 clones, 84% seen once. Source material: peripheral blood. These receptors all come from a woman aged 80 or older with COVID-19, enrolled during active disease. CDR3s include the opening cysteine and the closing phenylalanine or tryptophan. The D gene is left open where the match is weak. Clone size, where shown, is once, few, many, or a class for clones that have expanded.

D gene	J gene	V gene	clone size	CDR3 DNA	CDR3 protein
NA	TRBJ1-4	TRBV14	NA	TGTGCCAGCAGCCGCGGCTCGAGGGCAACTAATGAAAAACTGTTTTTT	CASSRGSRATNEKLFF
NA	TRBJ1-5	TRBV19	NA	TGTGCCAGTAGTACGGTTTTTGGCAATCAGCCCCAGCATTTT	CASSTVFGNQPQHF
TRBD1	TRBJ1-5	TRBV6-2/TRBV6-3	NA	TGTGCCAGCAGGCCTACAGGGGATCAGCCCCAGCATTTT	CASRPTGDQPQHF
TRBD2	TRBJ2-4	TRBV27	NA	TGTGCCAGCAGTTTATACGCGGGGGGGATTCTAGCCAAAAACATTCAGTACTTC	CASSLYAGGILAKNIQYF
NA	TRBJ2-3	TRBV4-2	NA	TGTGCCAGCAGCCAAGAAGGCCAGGGTTTCCTTTTTGGCACAGATACGCAGTATTTT	CASSQEGQGFLFGTDTQYF
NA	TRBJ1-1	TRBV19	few	TGTGCCAGTAGTATAGCAACCTGGACAGAAAATGAAGCTTTCTTT	CASSIATWTENEAFF
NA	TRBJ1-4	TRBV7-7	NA	TGTGCTAGCAGCTTAAAGACGGGGCGGGGAGAAAAACTGTTTTTT	CASSLKTGRGEKLFF
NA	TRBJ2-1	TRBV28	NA	TGTGCCAGCAGTTTCGTAGCTTTCAAACACAATGAGCAGTTCTTC	CASSFVAFKHNEQFF
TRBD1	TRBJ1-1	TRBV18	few	TGTGCCAGCTCACCATCAATCCAGGGGGCTGTCACTGAAGCTTTCTTT	CASSPSIQGAVTEAFF
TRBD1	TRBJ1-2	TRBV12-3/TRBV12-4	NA	TGTGCCAGTAGGACAGGTTCCTATGGCTACACCTTC	CASRTGSYGYTF
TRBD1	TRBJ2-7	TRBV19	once	TGTGCCAGTAGTCTATCTGGGGGACAGGGGTTTCTAGCCCACGAGCAGTACTTC	CASSLSGGQGFLAHEQYF
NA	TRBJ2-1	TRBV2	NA	TGTGCCAGCAGTCTCAATGAGCAGTTCTTC	CASSLNEQFF
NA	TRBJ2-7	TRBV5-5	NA	TGTGCCAGCAGCTTGGTGTTTGGCCGCTACGAGCAGTACTTC	CASSLVFGRYEQYF
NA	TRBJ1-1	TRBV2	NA	TGTGCCAGCAGATTGGACACAGAAGCTTTCTTT	CASRLDTEAFF
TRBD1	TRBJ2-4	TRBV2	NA	TGTGCCAGCAGCCCACAGGGGCTTTTAGCCAAAAACATTCAGTACTTC	CASSPQGLLAKNIQYF
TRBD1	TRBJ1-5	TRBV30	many	TGTGCCTGGAGTGAGGGACAGGCTTATCAGCCCCAGCATTTT	CAWSEGQAYQPQHF